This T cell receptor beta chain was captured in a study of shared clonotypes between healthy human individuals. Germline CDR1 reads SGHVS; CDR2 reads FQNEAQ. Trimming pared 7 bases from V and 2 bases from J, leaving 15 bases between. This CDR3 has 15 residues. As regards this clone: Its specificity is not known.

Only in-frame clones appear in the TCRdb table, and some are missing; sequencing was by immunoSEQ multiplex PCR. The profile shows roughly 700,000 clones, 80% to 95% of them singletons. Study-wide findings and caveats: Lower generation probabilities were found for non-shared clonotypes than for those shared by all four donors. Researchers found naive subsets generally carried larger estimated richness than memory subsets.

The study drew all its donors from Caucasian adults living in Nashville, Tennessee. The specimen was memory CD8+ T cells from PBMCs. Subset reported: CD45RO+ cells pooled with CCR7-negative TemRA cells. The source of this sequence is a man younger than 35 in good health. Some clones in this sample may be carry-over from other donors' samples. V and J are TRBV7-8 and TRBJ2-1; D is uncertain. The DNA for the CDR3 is TGTGCCAGCATCTCCAACTGGGCGGCCTACAATGAGCAGTTCTTC. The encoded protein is CASISNWAAYNEQFF.